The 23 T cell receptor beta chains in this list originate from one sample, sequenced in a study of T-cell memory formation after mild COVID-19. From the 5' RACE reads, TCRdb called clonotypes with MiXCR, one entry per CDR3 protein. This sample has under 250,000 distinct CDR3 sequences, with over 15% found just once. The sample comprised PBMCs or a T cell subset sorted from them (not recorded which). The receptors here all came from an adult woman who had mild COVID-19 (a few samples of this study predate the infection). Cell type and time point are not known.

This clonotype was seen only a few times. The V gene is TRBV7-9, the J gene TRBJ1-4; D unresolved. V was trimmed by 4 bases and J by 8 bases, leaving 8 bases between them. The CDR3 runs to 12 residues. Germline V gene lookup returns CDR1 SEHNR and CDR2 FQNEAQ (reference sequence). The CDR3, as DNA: TGTGCCAGCAGCTCTGTAAACGAAAAACTGTTTTTT. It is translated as CASSSVNEKLFF.

The CDR3 coding sequence is TGTGCCAGCAGCTTAGCGAGCGGGATAATCGTCACAGATACGCAGTATTTT. Protein sequence: CASSLASGIIVTDTQYF. The rearrangement joins TRBV7-2 to TRBJ2-3, with TRBD2 identical over 7 bases. CDR1 is SGHTA and CDR2 is FQGNSA in the germline V gene. After removal of 0 bases from V and 2 bases from J, the junction contained 8 bases not matched to a gene. The CDR3 runs 17 residues.

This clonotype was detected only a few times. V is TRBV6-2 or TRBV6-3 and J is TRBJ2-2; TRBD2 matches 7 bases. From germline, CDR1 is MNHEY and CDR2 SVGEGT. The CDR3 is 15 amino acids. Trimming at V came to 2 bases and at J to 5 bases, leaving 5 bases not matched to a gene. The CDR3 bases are TGTGCCAGCAGTTACCGGCGGGAGAGAACCGGGGAGCTGTTTTTT. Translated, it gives CASSYRRERTGELFF.

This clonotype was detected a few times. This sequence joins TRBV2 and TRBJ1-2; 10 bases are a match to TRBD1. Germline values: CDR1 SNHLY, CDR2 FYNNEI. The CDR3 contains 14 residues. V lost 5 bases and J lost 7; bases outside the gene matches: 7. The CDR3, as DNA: TGTGCCAGCAGTTCAGACAGGGGGCAGTTTGGCTACACCTTC. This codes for CASSSDRGQFGYTF.

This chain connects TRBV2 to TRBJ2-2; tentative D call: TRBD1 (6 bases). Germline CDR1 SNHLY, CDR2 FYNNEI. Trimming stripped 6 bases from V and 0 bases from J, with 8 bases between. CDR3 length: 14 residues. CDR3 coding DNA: TGTGCCAGCAGGGGGACATCGAACACCGGGGAGCTGTTTTTT. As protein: CASRGTSNTGELFF.

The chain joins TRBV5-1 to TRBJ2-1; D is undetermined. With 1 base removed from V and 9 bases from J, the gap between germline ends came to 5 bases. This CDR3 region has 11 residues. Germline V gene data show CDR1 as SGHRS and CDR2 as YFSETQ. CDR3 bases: TGCGCCAGCAGCTTGATCACTGAGCAGTTCTTC. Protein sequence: CASSLITEQFF.

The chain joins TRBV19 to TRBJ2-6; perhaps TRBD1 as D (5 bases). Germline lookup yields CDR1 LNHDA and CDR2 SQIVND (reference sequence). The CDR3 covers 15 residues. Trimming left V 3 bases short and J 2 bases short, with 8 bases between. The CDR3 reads CASSITRAGANVLTF. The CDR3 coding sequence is TGTGCCAGTAGTATCACCAGGGCTGGGGCCAACGTCCTGACTTTC.

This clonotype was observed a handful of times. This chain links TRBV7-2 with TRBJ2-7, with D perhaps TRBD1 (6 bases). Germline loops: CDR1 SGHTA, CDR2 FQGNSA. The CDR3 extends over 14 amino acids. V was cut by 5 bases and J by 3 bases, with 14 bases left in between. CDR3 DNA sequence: TGTGCCAGCAGCCCACGACAGGAGCGCTACGAGCAGTACTTC. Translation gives CASSPRQERYEQYF.

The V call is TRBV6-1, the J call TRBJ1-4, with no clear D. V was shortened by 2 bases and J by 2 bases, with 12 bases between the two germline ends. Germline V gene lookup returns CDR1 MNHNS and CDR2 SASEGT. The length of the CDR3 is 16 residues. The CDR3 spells CASSERSGSTNEKLFF. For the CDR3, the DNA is TGTGCCAGCAGTGAACGGTCCGGGTCCACTAATGAAAAACTGTTTTTT.

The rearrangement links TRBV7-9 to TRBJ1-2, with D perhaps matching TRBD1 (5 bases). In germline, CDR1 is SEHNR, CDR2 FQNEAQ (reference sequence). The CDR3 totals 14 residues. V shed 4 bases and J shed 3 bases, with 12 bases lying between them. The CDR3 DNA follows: TGTGCCAGCAGCTCACCAGGGCACCACTATGGCTACACCTTC. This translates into CASSSPGHHYGYTF.

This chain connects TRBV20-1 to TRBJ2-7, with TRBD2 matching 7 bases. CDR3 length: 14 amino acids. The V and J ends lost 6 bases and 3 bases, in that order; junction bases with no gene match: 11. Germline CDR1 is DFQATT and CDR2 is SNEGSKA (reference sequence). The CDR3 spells CSADPGGIRYEQYF. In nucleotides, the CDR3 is TGCAGTGCCGACCCCGGGGGGATCCGCTACGAGCAGTACTTC.

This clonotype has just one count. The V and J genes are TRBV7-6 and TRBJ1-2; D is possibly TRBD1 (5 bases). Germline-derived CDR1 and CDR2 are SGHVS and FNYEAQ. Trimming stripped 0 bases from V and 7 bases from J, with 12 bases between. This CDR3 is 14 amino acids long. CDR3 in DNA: TGTGCCAGCAGCTTAGCGCAGGGCCAGGGTGGCTACACCTTC. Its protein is CASSLAQGQGGYTF.

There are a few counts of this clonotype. CDR3 region: CASSSPGRGYGYTF. In DNA form, the CDR3 reads TGTGCCAGCAGCTCCCCCGGAAGGGGCTATGGCTACACCTTC. This chain connects TRBV7-8 to TRBJ1-2; TRBD1 might be the D (5 bases). Germline V gives CDR1 SGHVS, CDR2 FQNEAQ. This CDR3 spans 14 amino acids. The V end was cut by 4 bases, the J end by 4 bases, with 13 bases between.

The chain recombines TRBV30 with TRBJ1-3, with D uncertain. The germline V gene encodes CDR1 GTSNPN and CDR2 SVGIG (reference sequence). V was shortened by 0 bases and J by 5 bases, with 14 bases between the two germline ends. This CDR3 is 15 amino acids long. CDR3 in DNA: TGTGCCTGGAGTGTAAACAGAGTCCTAAGAAACACCATATATTTT. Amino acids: CAWSVNRVLRNTIYF.

The CDR3 loop is CSVGEYGYTF. As DNA, the CDR3 is TGCAGCGTTGGGGAATATGGCTACACCTTC. V and J are TRBV29-1 and TRBJ1-2; D gene ambiguous. The germline V and J ends were trimmed by 4 bases and 5 bases, with 5 bases remaining between them. Germline V gene data show CDR1 as SQVTM and CDR2 as ANQGSEA. This CDR3 is built from 10 residues.

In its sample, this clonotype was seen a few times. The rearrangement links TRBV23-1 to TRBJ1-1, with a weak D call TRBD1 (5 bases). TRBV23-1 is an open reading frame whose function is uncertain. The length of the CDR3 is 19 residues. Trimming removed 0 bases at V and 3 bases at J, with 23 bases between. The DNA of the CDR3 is TGCGCCAGCAGTCAATCCGGGACGCTTCGAATGAGGAGGCACACTGAAGCTTTCTTT. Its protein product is CASSQSGTLRMRRHTEAFF.

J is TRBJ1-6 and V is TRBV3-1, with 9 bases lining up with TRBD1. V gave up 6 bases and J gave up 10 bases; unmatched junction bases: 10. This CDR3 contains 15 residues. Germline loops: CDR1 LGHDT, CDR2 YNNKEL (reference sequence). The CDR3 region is CASRPGTGSQSPLHF. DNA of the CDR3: TGTGCCAGCAGACCCGGGACAGGGTCCCAGTCACCCCTCCACTTT. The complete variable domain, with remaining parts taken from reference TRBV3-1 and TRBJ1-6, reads DTAVSQTPKYLVTQMGNDKSIKCEQNLGHDTMYWYKQDSKKFLKIMFSYNNKELIINETVPNRFSPKSPDKAHLNLHINSLELGDSAVYFCASRPGTGSQSPLHFGNGTRLTVT.

The CDR3 nucleotides are TGTGCCAGCAAAGGGGACTCCTTGAACACTGAAGCTTTCTTT. Amino acids: CASKGDSLNTEAFF. The chain has TRBV12-3 or TRBV12-4 and TRBJ1-1; possible D gene TRBD1, 5 bases. V was shortened by 7 bases and J by 0 bases, with 12 bases between the two germline ends. The CDR3 is 14 residues long.

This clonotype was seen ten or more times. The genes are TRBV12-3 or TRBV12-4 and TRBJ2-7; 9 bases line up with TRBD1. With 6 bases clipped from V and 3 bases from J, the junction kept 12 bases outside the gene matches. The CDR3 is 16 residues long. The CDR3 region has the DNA TGTGCCAGCAGCACCCGGGACAGGGTTTTCGGCTACGAGCAGTACTTC. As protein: CASSTRDRVFGYEQYF.

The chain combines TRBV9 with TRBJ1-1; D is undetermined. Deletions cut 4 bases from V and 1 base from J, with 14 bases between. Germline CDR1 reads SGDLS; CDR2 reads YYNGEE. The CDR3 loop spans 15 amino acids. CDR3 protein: CASSPLGRANTEAFF. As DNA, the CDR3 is TGTGCCAGCAGCCCCCTTGGACGGGCGAACACTGAAGCTTTCTTT.

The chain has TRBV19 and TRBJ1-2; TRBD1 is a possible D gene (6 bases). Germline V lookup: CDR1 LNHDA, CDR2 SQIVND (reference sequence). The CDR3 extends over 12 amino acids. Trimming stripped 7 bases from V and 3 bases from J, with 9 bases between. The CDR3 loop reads CASMDRDYGYTF. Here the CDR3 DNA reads TGTGCCAGTATGGACAGAGACTATGGCTACACCTTC.

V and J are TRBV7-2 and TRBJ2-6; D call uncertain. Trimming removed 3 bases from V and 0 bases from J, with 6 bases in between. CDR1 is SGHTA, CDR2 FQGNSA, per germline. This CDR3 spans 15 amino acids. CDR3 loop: CASSFDGSGANVLTF. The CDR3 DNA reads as TGTGCCAGCAGCTTTGACGGCTCTGGGGCCAACGTCCTGACTTTC.

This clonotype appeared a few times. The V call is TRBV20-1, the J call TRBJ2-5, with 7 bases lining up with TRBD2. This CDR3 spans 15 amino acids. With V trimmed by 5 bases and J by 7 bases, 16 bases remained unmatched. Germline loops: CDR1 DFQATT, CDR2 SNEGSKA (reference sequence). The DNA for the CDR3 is TGCAGTGCTCCACGGGGTAGCGGTGGGGAGGGGACCCAGTACTTC. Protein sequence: CSAPRGSGGEGTQYF.